This entry concerns a single T cell receptor beta chain. The data belong to a study of blood T cell repertoires in COVID-19. In the study overall: Researchers got acute and convalescent COVID-19 samples from the United States, Italy and Spain. The cDNA or gDNA used as material had been derived from T cells, B-cell-depleted T cells, or PBMCs.

Germline V CDR1 and CDR2: SGHRS, YFSETQ. Unmatched junction bases numbered 11, after V lost 4 bases and J lost 5 bases. CDR3 length: 15 residues. In the authors' workflow: Counts of nucleated cells, estimated from reference gene primer amplification, were obtained. The data were produced by immunoSEQ multiplex PCR, yet TCRdb's version contains in-frame clones alone and is incomplete. Clone size and V and J calls were adopted from that table, with D and trimming inferred from the DNA. This sample yields around 94,000 clones, of which about 80% are seen a single time; around 4.5% belongs to the top ten.

Sequenced material: peripheral blood. This TCR came from a human donor in a cohort sampled during active COVID-19. This chain links TRBV5-1 with TRBJ2-5; 7 bases match TRBD1. The chain's CDR3 is CASSRTGAGRETQYF. In nucleotides, the CDR3 is TGCGCCAGCAGCCGAACAGGGGCGGGCCGTGAGACCCAGTACTTC.